The T cell receptor (beta chain) under discussion was sequenced for a study of T cells after yellow fever vaccination. Study-level information: Fractions with few cells were prepared using SMART-Seq v4 Ultra Low Input. Broader study findings: Clonotype sharing between CD4 and CD8 compartments was small. The secondary T-cell response peaked on day 5, not day 15, but was weaker.

The J segment lost 2 bases and the V segment lost 2 bases, leaving 2 bases of the junction unmatched. Germline lookup yields CDR1 MNHEY and CDR2 SVGAGI. CDR3 size: 15 residues. With regard to this clonotype: No antigen is known for it.

TCRdb ran MiXCR on the 5' RACE reads and lists one entry per CDR3 protein. The sample has a few hundred thousand distinct CDR3 sequences, approximately 7% seen once. V gene TRBV6-5 combines with J gene TRBJ2-3; 9 bases are a match to TRBD2. The sequence came from a man between 18 and 29 years old who received the YFV17D yellow fever vaccine. The specimen comprised PBMCs, sampled more than 35 days after the first yellow fever vaccination. CDR3 sequence: CASSYGTSFTDTQYF. The DNA for the CDR3 is TGTGCCAGCAGTTACGGGACTAGCTTCACAGATACGCAGTATTTT.